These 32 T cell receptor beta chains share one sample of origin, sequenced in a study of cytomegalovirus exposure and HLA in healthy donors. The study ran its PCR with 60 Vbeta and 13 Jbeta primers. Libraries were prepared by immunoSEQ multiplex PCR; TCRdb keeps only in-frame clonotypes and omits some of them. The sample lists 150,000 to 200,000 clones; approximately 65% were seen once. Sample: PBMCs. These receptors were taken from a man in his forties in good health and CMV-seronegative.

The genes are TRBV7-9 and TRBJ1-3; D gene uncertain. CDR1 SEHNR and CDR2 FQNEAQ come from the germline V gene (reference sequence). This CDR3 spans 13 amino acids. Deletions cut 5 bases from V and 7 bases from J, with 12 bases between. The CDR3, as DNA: TGTGCCAGCAGCCCCCGGAGGGTGAACACCATATATTTT. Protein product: CASSPRRVNTIYF.

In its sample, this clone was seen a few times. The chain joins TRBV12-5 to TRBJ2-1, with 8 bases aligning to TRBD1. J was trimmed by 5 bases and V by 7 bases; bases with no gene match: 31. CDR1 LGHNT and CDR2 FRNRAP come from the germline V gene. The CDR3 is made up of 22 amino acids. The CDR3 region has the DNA TGTGCTAGTGCCACTACTTGGCAGGGGGCGACAAATTTGGTGGTGGGTCACAATGAGCAGTTCTTC. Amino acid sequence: CASATTWQGATNLVVGHNEQFF. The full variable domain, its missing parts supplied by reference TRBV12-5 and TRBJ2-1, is DARVTQTPRHKVTEMGQEVTMRCQPILGHNTVFWYRQTMMQGLELLAYFRNRAPLDDSGMPKDRFSAEMPDATLATLKIQPSEPRDSAVYFCASATTWQGATNLVVGHNEQFFGPGTRLTVL.

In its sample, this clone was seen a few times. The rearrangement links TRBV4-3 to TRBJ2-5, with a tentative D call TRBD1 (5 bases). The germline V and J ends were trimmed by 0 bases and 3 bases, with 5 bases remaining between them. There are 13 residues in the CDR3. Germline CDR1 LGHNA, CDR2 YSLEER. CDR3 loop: CASSQDREETQYF. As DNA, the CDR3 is TGCGCCAGCAGCCAAGACAGGGAAGAGACCCAGTACTTC.

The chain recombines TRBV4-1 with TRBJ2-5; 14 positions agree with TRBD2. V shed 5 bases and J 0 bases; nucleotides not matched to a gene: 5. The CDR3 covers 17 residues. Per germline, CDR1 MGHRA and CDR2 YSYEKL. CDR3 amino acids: CASSDRGLAGDQETQYF. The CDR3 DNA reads TGCGCCAGCAGCGACAGGGGACTAGCGGGAGACCAAGAGACCCAGTACTTC.

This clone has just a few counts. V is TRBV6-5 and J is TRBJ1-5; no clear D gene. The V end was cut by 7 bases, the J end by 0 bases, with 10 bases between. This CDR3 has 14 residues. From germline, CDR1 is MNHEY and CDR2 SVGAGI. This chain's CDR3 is CASTPSYSNQPQHF. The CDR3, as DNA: TGTGCCAGCACCCCCAGTTATAGCAATCAGCCCCAGCATTTT.

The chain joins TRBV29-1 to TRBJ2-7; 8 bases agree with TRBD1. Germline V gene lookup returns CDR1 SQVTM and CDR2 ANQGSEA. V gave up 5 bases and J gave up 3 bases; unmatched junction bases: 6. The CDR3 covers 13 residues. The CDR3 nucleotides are TGCAGCGTTCGGACAGGGAAGGGCTACGAGCAGTACTTC. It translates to CSVRTGKGYEQYF.

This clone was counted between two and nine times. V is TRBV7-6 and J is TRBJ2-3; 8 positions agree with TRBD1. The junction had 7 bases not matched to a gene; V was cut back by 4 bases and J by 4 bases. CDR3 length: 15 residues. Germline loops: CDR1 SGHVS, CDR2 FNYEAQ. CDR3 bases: TGTGCCAGCAGCTCCCCTGGACAGGGCCCAGATACGCAGTATTTT. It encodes CASSSPGQGPDTQYF.

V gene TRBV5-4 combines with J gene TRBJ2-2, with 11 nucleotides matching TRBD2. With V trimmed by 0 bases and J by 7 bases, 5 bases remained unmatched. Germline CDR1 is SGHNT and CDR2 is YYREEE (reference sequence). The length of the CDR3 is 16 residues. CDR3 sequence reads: CASSLVLAGGVGELFF. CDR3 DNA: TGTGCCAGCAGCTTGGTTCTAGCGGGGGGCGTCGGGGAGCTGTTTTTT.

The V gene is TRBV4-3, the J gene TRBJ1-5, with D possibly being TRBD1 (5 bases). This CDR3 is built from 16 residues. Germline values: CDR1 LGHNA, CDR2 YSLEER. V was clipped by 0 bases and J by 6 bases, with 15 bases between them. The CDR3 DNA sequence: TGCGCCAGCAGCCAAGAGGCGGGGGGGACGGGTCAGCCCCAGCATTTT. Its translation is CASSQEAGGTGQPQHF.

The CDR3 DNA sequence: TGTGCCAGCAGTTTGTTAAGACTAGCGGGAGGTCCAGATACGCAGTATTTT. Protein product: CASSLLRLAGGPDTQYF. The chain employs TRBV6-8 and TRBJ2-3; 13 positions agree with TRBD2. Germline V gene data show CDR1 as MNHGY and CDR2 as SAAAGT. V was pared by 4 bases and J by 4 bases, with 8 bases of the junction left unmatched. This CDR3 is 17 amino acids long.

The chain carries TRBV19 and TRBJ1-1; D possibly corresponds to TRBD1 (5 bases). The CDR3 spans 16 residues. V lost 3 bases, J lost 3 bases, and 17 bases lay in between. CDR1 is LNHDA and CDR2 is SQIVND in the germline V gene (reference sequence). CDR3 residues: CASSIGGGRTYTEAFF. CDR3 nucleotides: TGTGCCAGTAGTATCGGGGGGGGACGGACGTACACTGAAGCTTTCTTT.

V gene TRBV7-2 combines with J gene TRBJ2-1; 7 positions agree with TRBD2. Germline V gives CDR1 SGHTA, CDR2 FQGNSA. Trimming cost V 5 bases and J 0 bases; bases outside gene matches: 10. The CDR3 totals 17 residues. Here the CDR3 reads CASSLFSAGSSYNEQFF. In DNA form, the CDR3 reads TGTGCCAGCAGCCTCTTCTCAGCGGGGAGCTCCTACAATGAGCAGTTCTTC.

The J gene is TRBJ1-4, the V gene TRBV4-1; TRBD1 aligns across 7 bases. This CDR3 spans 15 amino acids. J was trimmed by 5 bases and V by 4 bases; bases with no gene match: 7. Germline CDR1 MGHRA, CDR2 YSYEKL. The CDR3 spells CASSRQQGTNEKLFF. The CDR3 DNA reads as TGCGCCAGCAGCCGTCAACAGGGGACGAATGAAAAACTGTTTTTT.

The CDR3 is CASRQGSSGYTF. The CDR3 DNA reads TGTGCCAGCCGACAGGGGAGTTCTGGCTACACCTTC. The rearrangement links TRBV2 to TRBJ1-2; 8 nucleotides match TRBD1. Unmatched junction bases numbered 6, after V lost 8 bases and J lost 7 bases. From germline, CDR1 is SNHLY and CDR2 FYNNEI. CDR3 length equals 12 residues.

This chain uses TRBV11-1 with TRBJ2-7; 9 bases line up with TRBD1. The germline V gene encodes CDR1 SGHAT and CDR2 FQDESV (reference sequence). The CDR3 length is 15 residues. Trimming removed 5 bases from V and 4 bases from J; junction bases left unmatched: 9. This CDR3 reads CASSPQTGGKYEQYF. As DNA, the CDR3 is TGTGCCAGCAGCCCCCAAACAGGGGGCAAATACGAGCAGTACTTC.

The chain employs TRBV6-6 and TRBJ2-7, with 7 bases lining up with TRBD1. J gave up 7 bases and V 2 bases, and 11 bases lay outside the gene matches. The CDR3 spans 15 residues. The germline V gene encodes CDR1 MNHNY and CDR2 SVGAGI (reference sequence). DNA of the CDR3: TGTGCCAGCAGTTACCTTCAGGGGGAATTGAGAGAGCAGTACTTC. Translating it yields CASSYLQGELREQYF.

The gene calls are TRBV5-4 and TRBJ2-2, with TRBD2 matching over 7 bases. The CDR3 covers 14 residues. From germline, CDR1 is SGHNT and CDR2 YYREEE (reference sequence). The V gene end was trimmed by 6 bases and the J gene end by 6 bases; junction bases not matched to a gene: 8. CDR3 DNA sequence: TGTGCCAGCACTGGGGAGGGCTCGGCCGGGGAGCTGTTTTTT. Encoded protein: CASTGEGSAGELFF.

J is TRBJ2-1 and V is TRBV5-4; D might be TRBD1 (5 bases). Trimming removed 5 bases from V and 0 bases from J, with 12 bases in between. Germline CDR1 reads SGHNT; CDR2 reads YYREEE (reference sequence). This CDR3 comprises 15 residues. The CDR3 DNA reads TGTGCCAGCAGACCGGACAAGAGCTCCTACAATGAGCAGTTCTTC. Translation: CASRPDKSSYNEQFF.

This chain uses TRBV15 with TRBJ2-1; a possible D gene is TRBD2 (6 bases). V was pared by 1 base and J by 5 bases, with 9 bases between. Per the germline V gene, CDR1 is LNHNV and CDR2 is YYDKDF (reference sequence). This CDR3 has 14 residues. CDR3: CATSRAGLNNEQFF. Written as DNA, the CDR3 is TGTGCCACCAGCAGAGCGGGACTCAACAATGAGCAGTTCTTC.

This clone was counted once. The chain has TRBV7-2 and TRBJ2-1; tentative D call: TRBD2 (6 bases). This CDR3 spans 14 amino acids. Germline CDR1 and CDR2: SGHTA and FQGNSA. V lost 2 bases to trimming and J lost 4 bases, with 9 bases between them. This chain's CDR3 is CASSLTGTYNEQFF. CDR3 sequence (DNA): TGTGCCAGCAGCTTAACCGGGACTTACAATGAGCAGTTCTTC. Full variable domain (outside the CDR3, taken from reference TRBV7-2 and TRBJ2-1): GAGVSQSPSNKVTEKGKDVELRCDPISGHTALYWYRQSLGQGLEFLIYFQGNSAPDKSGLPSDRFSAERTGGSVSTLTIQRTQQEDSAVYLCASSLTGTYNEQFFGPGTRLTVL.

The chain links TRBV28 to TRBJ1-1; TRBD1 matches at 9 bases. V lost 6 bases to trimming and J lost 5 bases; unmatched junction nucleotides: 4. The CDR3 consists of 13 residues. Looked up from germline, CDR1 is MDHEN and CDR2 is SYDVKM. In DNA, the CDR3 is TGTGCCAGCAGAGGACAGGGGAGGACTGAAGCTTTCTTT. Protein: CASRGQGRTEAFF.

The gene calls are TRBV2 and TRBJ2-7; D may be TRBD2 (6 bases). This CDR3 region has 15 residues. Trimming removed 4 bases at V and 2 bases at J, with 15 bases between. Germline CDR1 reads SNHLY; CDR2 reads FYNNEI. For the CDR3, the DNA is TGTGCCAGCAGTGCGGGCAGGGAGGTTACCTACGAGCAGTACTTC. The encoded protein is CASSAGREVTYEQYF.

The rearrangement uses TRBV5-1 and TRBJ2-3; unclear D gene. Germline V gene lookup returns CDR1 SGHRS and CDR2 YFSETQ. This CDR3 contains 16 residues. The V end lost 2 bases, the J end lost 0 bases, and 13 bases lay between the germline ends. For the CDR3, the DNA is TGCGCCAGCAGCTTTTTACCAGGTTCTAGCACAGATACGCAGTATTTT. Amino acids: CASSFLPGSSTDTQYF.

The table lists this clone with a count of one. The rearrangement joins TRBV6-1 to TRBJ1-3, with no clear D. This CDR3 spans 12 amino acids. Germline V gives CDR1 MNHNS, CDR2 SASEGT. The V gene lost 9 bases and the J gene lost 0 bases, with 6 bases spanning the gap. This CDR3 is CASHSSGNTIYF. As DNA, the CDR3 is TGTGCCAGTCACTCCTCTGGAAACACCATATATTTT.

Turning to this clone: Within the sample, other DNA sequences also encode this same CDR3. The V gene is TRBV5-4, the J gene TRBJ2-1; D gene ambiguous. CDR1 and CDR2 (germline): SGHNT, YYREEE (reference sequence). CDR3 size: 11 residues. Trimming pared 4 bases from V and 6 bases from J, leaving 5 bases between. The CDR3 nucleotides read TGTGCCAGCAGCCTTTCCAATGAGCAGTTCTTC. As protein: CASSLSNEQFF.

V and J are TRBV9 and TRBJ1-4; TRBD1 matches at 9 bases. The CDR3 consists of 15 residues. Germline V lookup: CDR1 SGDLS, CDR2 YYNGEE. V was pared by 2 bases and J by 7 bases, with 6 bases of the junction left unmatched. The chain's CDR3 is CASSVRTGAGEKLFF. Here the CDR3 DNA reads TGTGCCAGCAGCGTTAGGACAGGGGCGGGTGAAAAACTGTTTTTT.

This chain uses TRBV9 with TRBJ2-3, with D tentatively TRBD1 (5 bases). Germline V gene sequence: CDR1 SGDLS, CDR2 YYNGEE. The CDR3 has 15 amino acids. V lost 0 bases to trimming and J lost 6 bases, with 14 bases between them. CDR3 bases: TGTGCCAGCAGCGTAGCAGGGTCAAGAACGGATACGCAGTATTTT. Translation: CASSVAGSRTDTQYF.

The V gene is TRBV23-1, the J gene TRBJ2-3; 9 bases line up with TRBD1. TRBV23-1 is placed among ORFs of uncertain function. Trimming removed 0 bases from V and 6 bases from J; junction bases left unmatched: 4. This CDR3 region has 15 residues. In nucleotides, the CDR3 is TGCGCCAGCAGTCAATCGGGAGACAGGGGGGATACGCAGTATTTT. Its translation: CASSQSGDRGDTQYF.

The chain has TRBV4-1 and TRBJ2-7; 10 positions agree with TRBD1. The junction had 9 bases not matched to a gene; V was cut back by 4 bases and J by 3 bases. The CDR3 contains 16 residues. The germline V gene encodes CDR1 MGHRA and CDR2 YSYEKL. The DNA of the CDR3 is TGCGCCAGCAGCCTTTCCGGGACAGGGGTTGGCTACGAGCAGTACTTC. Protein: CASSLSGTGVGYEQYF.

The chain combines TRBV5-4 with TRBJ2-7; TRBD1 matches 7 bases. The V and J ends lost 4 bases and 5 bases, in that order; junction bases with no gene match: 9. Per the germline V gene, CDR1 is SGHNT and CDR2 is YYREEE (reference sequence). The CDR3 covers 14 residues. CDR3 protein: CASSPPGQTNEQYF. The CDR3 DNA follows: TGTGCCAGCAGCCCGCCGGGACAGACAAACGAGCAGTACTTC.

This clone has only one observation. CDR3 loop: CASTSLGQTYEQYF. DNA for the CDR3: TGTGCCAGCACCTCTCTGGGGCAGACCTACGAGCAGTACTTC. The chain recombines TRBV28 with TRBJ2-7; TRBD1 is a possible D gene (5 bases). Germline V gives CDR1 MDHEN, CDR2 SYDVKM. The CDR3 loop spans 14 amino acids. Trimming left V 7 bases short and J 2 bases short, with 15 bases between. Combining the CDR3 with reference TRBV28 and TRBJ2-7 gives the whole variable domain DVKVTQSSRYLVKRTGEKVFLECVQDMDHENMFWYRQDPGLGLRLIYFSYDVKMKEKGDIPEGYSVSREKKERFSLILESASTNQTSMYLCASTSLGQTYEQYFGPGTRLTVT.

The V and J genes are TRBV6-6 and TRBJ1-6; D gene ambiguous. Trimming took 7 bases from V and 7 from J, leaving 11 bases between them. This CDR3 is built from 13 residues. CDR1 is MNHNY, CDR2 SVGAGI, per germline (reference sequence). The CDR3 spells CASTPGINSPLHF. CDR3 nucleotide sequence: TGTGCCAGCACTCCGGGAATAAATTCACCCCTCCACTTT.